Presented here are 26 T cell receptor beta chains from one specimen sequenced in a study of cytomegalovirus exposure and HLA in healthy donors. The study ran its PCR with 60 Vbeta and 13 Jbeta primers. The method was immunoSEQ multiplex PCR; TCRdb's version includes in-frame clones alone and lacks a portion of them. The table records under 110,000 clones, around three quarters of them present only once. Sequences were obtained from PBMCs. These receptor sequences come from a boy aged 10-17 years in good health and CMV-seronegative.

CDR3: CASSPYLKGERKTGELFF. In nucleotides, the CDR3 is TGCGCCAGCAGCCCCTACCTTAAGGGGGAGAGGAAGACCGGGGAGCTGTTTTTT. J is TRBJ2-2 and V is TRBV4-3, with D perhaps TRBD1 (6 bases). The CDR3 has 18 residues. Trimming pared 4 bases from V and 5 bases from J, leaving 23 bases between. The germline gives CDR1 LGHNA, CDR2 YSLEER.

V is TRBV29-1 and J is TRBJ2-2, with D unresolved. This CDR3 has 13 residues. The germline V gene has CDR1 SQVTM and CDR2 ANQGSEA. The V and J ends lost 2 bases and 0 bases respectively, with 4 bases between them. This chain's CDR3 is CSVETPNTGELFF. DNA of the CDR3: TGCAGCGTTGAAACACCGAACACCGGGGAGCTGTTTTTT.

This CDR3 reads CASSLVGEGNQPQHF. The CDR3 coding sequence is TGTGCCAGCTCACTTGTCGGTGAGGGCAATCAGCCCCAGCATTTT. The gene calls are TRBV18 and TRBJ1-5; D remains ambiguous. The CDR3 runs to 15 residues. Germline V gene sequence: CDR1 KGHSH, CDR2 LQKENI. Trimming shortened V by 4 bases and J by 2 bases, and 12 bases separated the two germline ends.

J is TRBJ1-1 and V is TRBV7-9; D unresolved. V lost 5 bases and J 4 bases, leaving 14 bases between the germline ends. The CDR3 is 14 amino acids. Per the germline V gene, CDR1 is SEHNR and CDR2 is FQNEAQ (reference sequence). The CDR3 DNA follows: TGTGCCAGCAGCGTGTATACGGTTTCCACTGAAGCTTTCTTT. Encoded protein: CASSVYTVSTEAFF.

The rearrangement joins TRBV9 to TRBJ2-3, with D perhaps TRBD1 (5 bases). The CDR3 is 14 residues long. Trimming removed 4 bases from V and 0 bases from J, with 9 bases in between. The germline V gene has CDR1 SGDLS and CDR2 YYNGEE. In DNA, the CDR3 is TGTGCCAGCAGCAAGGACAAAAGCACAGATACGCAGTATTTT. Encoded protein: CASSKDKSTDTQYF.

V is TRBV7-9 and J is TRBJ2-7; 7 positions match TRBD1. CDR3 length: 15 residues. The J segment lost 2 bases and the V segment lost 4 bases, leaving 8 bases of the junction unmatched. CDR1 is SEHNR and CDR2 is FQNEAQ in the germline V gene (reference sequence). CDR3 in DNA: TGTGCCAGCAGCTCAATTAGACAGGGCGCCTACGAGCAGTACTTC. Amino acid sequence: CASSSIRQGAYEQYF.

Only one count was recorded for this clone. This chain links TRBV10-3 with TRBJ1-4, with TRBD1 matching 7 bases. The CDR3 sequence is 15 residues long. Germline trimming cut 6 bases from V and 6 bases from J; bases unmatched to any gene: 10. Germline CDR1 ENHRY, CDR2 SYGVKD. The chain's CDR3 is CAISRRGRGDEKLFF. In DNA form, the CDR3 reads TGTGCCATCAGCCGAAGGGGCAGGGGGGATGAAAAACTGTTTTTT.

The gene calls are TRBV5-6 and TRBJ1-2, with D uncertain. CDR3 length: 12 residues. With 1 base removed from V and 8 bases from J, the gap between germline ends came to 9 bases. Per germline, CDR1 SGHDT and CDR2 YYEEEE. Here the CDR3 reads CASSLTSSGYTF. The CDR3 nucleotides are TGTGCCAGCAGCTTGACGAGCTCGGGCTACACCTTC.

The rearrangement uses TRBV11-1 and TRBJ2-5; D remains ambiguous. The length of the CDR3 is 13 residues. Germline assignment: CDR1 SGHAT and CDR2 FQDESV (reference sequence). Trimming removed 1 base at V and 7 bases at J, with 10 bases between. Here the CDR3 reads CASSLGAMGTQYF. The CDR3 DNA follows: TGTGCCAGCAGCTTAGGGGCCATGGGGACCCAGTACTTC.

The V gene is TRBV28, the J gene TRBJ1-4; possible D gene TRBD1, 5 bases. Germline loops: CDR1 MDHEN, CDR2 SYDVKM. The V gene lost 6 bases and the J gene lost 5 bases, with 10 bases spanning the gap. The length of the CDR3 is 13 residues. The CDR3 loop is CASSLGGNEKLFF. The CDR3 coding sequence is TGTGCCAGCAGCCTGGGGGGAAATGAAAAACTGTTTTTT.

J is TRBJ1-1 and V is TRBV18; TRBD1 matches at 7 bases. The CDR3 runs to 13 residues. Per germline, CDR1 KGHSH and CDR2 LQKENI. Losses at the gene ends were 6 bases for V and 7 bases for J; bases not matched to a gene: 8. This CDR3 reads CASSPGGAGEAFF. The CDR3 DNA reads as TGTGCCAGCTCTCCAGGGGGGGCGGGTGAAGCTTTCTTT.

The chain carries TRBV28 and TRBJ1-5, with a weak D call TRBD1 (6 bases). Germline V CDR1 and CDR2: MDHEN, SYDVKM. The CDR3 runs to 13 residues. Trimming removed 6 bases from V and 2 bases from J, with 8 bases in between. CDR3 sequence reads: CASRRQGNQPQHF. The CDR3 DNA follows: TGTGCCAGCAGACGACAGGGCAATCAGCCCCAGCATTTT.

This chain connects TRBV28 to TRBJ2-2; the match to TRBD2 covers 7 bases. The trim removed 7 bases at V and 0 bases at J, leaving 14 bases unmatched. From germline, CDR1 is MDHEN and CDR2 SYDVKM. This CDR3 comprises 18 residues. The CDR3 DNA reads as TGTGCCAGCACCGTGGTAAATAAAGCGGGAACGAACACCGGGGAGCTGTTTTTT. Translating it yields CASTVVNKAGTNTGELFF.

This chain uses TRBV15 with TRBJ1-3; tentatively, D is TRBD1 (5 bases). Germline assignment: CDR1 LNHNV and CDR2 YYDKDF (reference sequence). V was clipped by 5 bases and J by 0 bases, with 14 bases between them. This CDR3 is built from 16 residues. CDR3 region: CATSPRTRTSGNTIYF. DNA of the CDR3: TGTGCCACCAGCCCTCGGACACGGACCTCTGGAAACACCATATATTTT. The variable domain in full, with the rest retrieved from reference TRBV15 and TRBJ1-3, is DAMVIQNPRYQVTQFGKPVTLSCSQTLNHNVMYWYQQKSSQAPKLLFHYYDKDFNNEADTPDNFQSRRPNTSFCFLDIRSPGLGDTAMYLCATSPRTRTSGNTIYFGEGSWLTVV.

This clone has only a few counts. This sequence joins TRBV28 and TRBJ2-7, with D perhaps matching TRBD2 (6 bases). CDR1 and CDR2 from the germline V gene are MDHEN and SYDVKM. CDR3 length: 15 residues. The ends were cut back, 1 base at V and 6 bases at J, with 16 bases in the middle. The CDR3 nucleotides are TGTGCCAGCAGTTTATTCGGCGGGATGGTGGGCGAGCAGTACTTC. Translation gives CASSLFGGMVGEQYF. Full variable domain (rest looked up from reference TRBV28 and TRBJ2-7): DVKVTQSSRYLVKRTGEKVFLECVQDMDHENMFWYRQDPGLGLRLIYFSYDVKMKEKGDIPEGYSVSREKKERFSLILESASTNQTSMYLCASSLFGGMVGEQYFGPGTRLTVT.

The rearrangement uses TRBV6-1 and TRBJ2-3; TRBD2 matches at 11 bases. From germline, CDR1 is MNHNS and CDR2 SASEGT. The CDR3 covers 16 residues. V gave up 4 bases and J gave up 1 base; unmatched junction bases: 4. The CDR3 loop is CASSARLAGRTDTQYF. CDR3 in DNA: TGTGCCAGCAGTGCTCGACTAGCGGGGCGCACAGATACGCAGTATTTT.

V gene TRBV14 combines with J gene TRBJ1-5; the D gene is possibly TRBD1 (5 bases). Trimming removed 5 bases at V and 0 bases at J, with 17 bases between. CDR3 length: 17 amino acids. Germline assignment: CDR1 SGHDN and CDR2 FVKESK. Here the CDR3 DNA reads TGTGCCAGCAGCGCCAGTCCCCAGGGTTATAGCAATCAGCCCCAGCATTTT. Protein sequence: CASSASPQGYSNQPQHF.

The V gene is TRBV11-3, the J gene TRBJ1-5; D might be TRBD1 (6 bases). Deletions cut 5 bases from V and 3 bases from J, with 11 bases between. The CDR3 sequence is 14 residues long. Looked up from germline, CDR1 is SGHNT and CDR2 is YENEEA. CDR3 nucleotides: TGTGCCAGCAGCCCCGAGGGGGACAATCAGCCCCAGCATTTT. Translation: CASSPEGDNQPQHF. The variable domain in full, with the rest retrieved from reference TRBV11-3 and TRBJ1-5, is EAGVVQSPRYKIIEKKQPVAFWCNPISGHNTLYWYLQNLGQGPELLIRYENEEAVDDSQLPKDRFSAERLKGVDSTLKIQPAELGDSAVYLCASSPEGDNQPQHFGDGTRLSIL.

The rearrangement links TRBV30 to TRBJ2-1, with D possibly being TRBD2 (5 bases). The germline V gene encodes CDR1 GTSNPN and CDR2 SVGIG (reference sequence). The CDR3 is made up of 13 amino acids. The ends were cut back, 2 bases at V and 9 bases at J, with 14 bases in the middle. The CDR3 DNA reads TGTGCCTGGAGTTTTCAAGCGGTAGGTGAGCAGTTCTTC. Translation: CAWSFQAVGEQFF.

The chain recombines TRBV4-3 with TRBJ1-3; TRBD1 aligns across 10 bases. With V trimmed by 0 bases and J by 1 base, 15 bases remained unmatched. The CDR3 spans 21 residues. The V gene's germline CDR1 is LGHNA and CDR2 YSLEER. The CDR3 nucleotides are TGCGCCAGCAGCCAAGACGCGGGACAGGGGTTACACACGCTATCTGGAAACACCATATATTTT. Its translation: CASSQDAGQGLHTLSGNTIYF.

The chain's CDR3 is CAISEHPSNQPQHF. CDR3 bases: TGTGCCATCAGTGAACACCCTAGCAATCAGCCCCAGCATTTT. The chain carries TRBV10-3 and TRBJ1-5; D unresolved. Germline V CDR1 and CDR2: ENHRY, SYGVKD. V was clipped by 3 bases and J by 0 bases, with 6 bases between them. CDR3 length: 14 amino acids.

The rearrangement links TRBV5-8 to TRBJ1-1; 9 bases line up with TRBD1. Trimming cost V 4 bases and J 4 bases; bases outside gene matches: 8. Germline assignment: CDR1 SGHTS and CDR2 YDEGEE. CDR3 length: 15 amino acids. The CDR3 DNA sequence: TGTGCCAGCAGCACGGACAGGGGAGGCTTCACTGAAGCTTTCTTT. Its protein product is CASSTDRGGFTEAFF.

The chain combines TRBV7-2 with TRBJ2-1; D gene uncertain. This CDR3 has 13 amino acids. The V gene's germline CDR1 is SGHTA and CDR2 FQGNSA. The ends were cut back, 3 bases at V and 6 bases at J, with 9 bases in the middle. CDR3 residues: CASSLYSFNEQFF. The CDR3 DNA reads TGTGCCAGCAGCTTGTACTCTTTCAATGAGCAGTTCTTC.

The CDR3 reads CASRPEDRVYEQYF. DNA for the CDR3: TGTGCCAGTAGGCCGGAGGACAGAGTATACGAGCAGTACTTC. The chain carries TRBV19 and TRBJ2-7; D may be TRBD1 (6 bases). Per the germline V gene, CDR1 is LNHDA and CDR2 is SQIVND (reference sequence). V lost 6 bases and J 4 bases, leaving 16 bases between the germline ends. There are 14 residues in the CDR3.

A few counts support this clone. This chain links TRBV7-2 with TRBJ1-2; D may be TRBD1 (6 bases). Between the trimmed V and J ends, which lost 10 bases and 5 bases, there was a span of 14 bases. This CDR3 contains 12 residues. Germline V gene sequence: CDR1 SGHTA, CDR2 FQGNSA. The CDR3, as DNA: TGTGCCAAACGGACAGTCTTTTATGGCTACACCTTC. Translation: CAKRTVFYGYTF.

This rearrangement joins TRBV5-1 to TRBJ1-2, with TRBD1 matching over 8 bases. The junction had 2 bases not matched to a gene; V was cut back by 0 bases and J by 4 bases. Germline-derived CDR1 and CDR2 are SGHRS and YFSETQ. This CDR3 region has 14 residues. CDR3: CASSLGQGTYGYTF. CDR3 nucleotides: TGCGCCAGCAGCTTGGGACAGGGGACCTATGGCTACACCTTC.